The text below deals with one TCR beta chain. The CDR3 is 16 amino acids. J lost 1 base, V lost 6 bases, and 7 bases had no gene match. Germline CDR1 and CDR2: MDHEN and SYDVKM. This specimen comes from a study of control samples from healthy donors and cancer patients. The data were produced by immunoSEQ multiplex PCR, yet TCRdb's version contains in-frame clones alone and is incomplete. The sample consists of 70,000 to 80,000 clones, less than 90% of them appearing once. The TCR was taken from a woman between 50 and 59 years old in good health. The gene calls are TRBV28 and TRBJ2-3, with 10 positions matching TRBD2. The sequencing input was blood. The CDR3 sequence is CASSPPLAGGTDTQYF. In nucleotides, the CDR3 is TGTGCCAGCAGCCCCCCTCTAGCGGGAGGCACAGATACGCAGTATTTT.